This TCR beta chain was captured in a study of T cells after yellow fever vaccination (dated by TCRdb to between 2018 and 2021). About the study as a whole: Libraries from fractions with low cell numbers were prepared with the SMART-Seq v4 Ultra Low Input RNA kit. Blood was collected at multiple timepoints before and after primary and secondary immunization, and bulk PBMC replicates and cell subsets were isolated. To follow T-cell clones before and after both primary and booster YFV17D yellow fever vaccination, bulk TCR alpha and beta repertoires underwent longitudinal sequencing. Two healthy male donors, one aged 18 to 29 and one aged 30 to 40 years, made up the cohort.

What the treatment or condition label conveys for this sample: live attenuated yellow fever vaccine strain. At each blood-draw timepoint, two biological replicates of bulk PBMCs were obtained. A standard Ficoll-Paque protocol was used to isolate PBMCs from peripheral blood. RNA was extracted with TriZol from bulk PBMCs, CD4 and CD8 fractions, and dextramer-positive and dextramer-negative fractions. What the work shows at the level of the full study, not this receptor alone: Most clones expanded after primary vaccination (96% of CD4 and around 89% of CD8) were re-detected after the booster, suggesting that broad memory maintenance occurred. Computational filtering was required because FACS-sorted repertoires could contain abundant contaminating clonotypes from the bulk population. The secondary T-cell response was weaker than the primary response but faster, peaking on day 5 instead of day 15. A small share of clonotypes occurred in both CD4 and CD8 compartments, likely arising from convergent recombination. Because only two donors were included in the study, the extent to which the findings can be generalized is limited.

Per the germline V gene (reference sequence), SGHNT is the CDR1 and YYREEE is the CDR2. The CDR3, cysteine through phenylalanine, is 15 amino acids long. CDR3 DNA only is kept here, 45 bases in frame from base 1. V gives up 2 bases and J gives up 0 bases, and the segment between their germline ends measures 12 bases. In this sample, this clonotype turned up a few times. Its specific antigen is unknown. No base-level quality is on record; no much larger clone is a single base apart. TCR cDNA was made using 5'RACE template switching, a step that added a universal primer site and unique molecular identifiers. Priming for cDNA synthesis came from both the TCR alpha and TCR beta constant segments. Libraries were amplified in two PCR steps, with sample barcodes and sequencing adapters added in the second step. Sequencing of libraries was done on Illumina HiSeq 2500 (2x100 bp) or NovaSeq (2x150 bp). For the original study's pipeline: MIGEC was used to demultiplex reads and collapse the reads into UMI consensus sequences, and MiXCR was used for V(D)J alignment. Clonotypes responding to the vaccine were identified with edgeR on replicate PBMC samples, with the criteria of FDR below 0.01 and a log2 fold change above 5 up to day 15. Bulk clonotypes were assigned CD4 or CD8 identity according to which sequenced CD4 or CD8 repertoire held them at higher abundance. In TCRdb, the public reads were trimmed at Q25 with fastp and aligned with MiXCR, with productive beta chains retained. A single entry per CDR3 protein holds the most common genes and DNA from its merged rows. The V and J calls here are based on TCRdb, not the publication. The sample table shows approximately 300,000 distinct CDR3 sequences, and approximately 9% are seen once. The ten largest account for under 20% of the sample.

This receptor was identified in a young man who received the YFV17D yellow fever vaccine. The V and J segments used are TRBV5-4 and TRBJ2-7, with the identity of the D gene unclear. The source material was PBMCs, sampled on the day of the first yellow fever vaccination. The CDR3 has the sequence CASSLMASSSYEQYF. The DNA sequence reads TGTGCCAGCAGCTTAATGGCCAGCAGCTCCTACGAGCAGTACTTC.